This paragraph reports one T cell receptor beta chain. CDR3 length: 12 amino acids. V lost 5 bases and J 11 bases, leaving 14 bases between the germline ends. Germline V gene sequence: CDR1 SGDLS, CDR2 YYNGEE. The data were obtained in a study of blood T cell repertoires in COVID-19. About the study: COVID-19 samples, acute and convalescent, were from the United States, Italy and Spain.

Data came from immunoSEQ multiplex PCR; TCRdb stores just in-frame clones and leaves some out. The table records under 200,000 clones, around nine tenths of them present only once. The sequence came from a man aged 45 to 65 who had recovered from COVID-19. The chain is built from TRBV9 and TRBJ2-1; D perhaps matches TRBD2 (6 bases). Sample: peripheral blood. CDR3 nucleotides: TGTGCCAGCAGGGGCCTTAGCGGCCAGCAGTTCTTC. This sequence encodes CASRGLSGQQFF.